This T cell receptor beta chain was profiled in a study of blood T cell repertoires in COVID-19. As for the study in general: Donors in the United States, Italy and Spain gave samples during acute or convalescent COVID-19. T cells, B-cell-depleted T cells, or PBMCs supplied cDNA or gDNA.

V shed 2 bases and J 8 bases; nucleotides not matched to a gene: 10. Germline V gene sequence: CDR1 MNHNS, CDR2 SASEGT. The CDR3 runs to 17 residues. Source study methods: Amplifying reference gene primers gave estimates of nucleated cell counts. Measured with immunoSEQ multiplex PCR; TCRdb has only the in-frame clones, and not every one. V and J calls plus clone size are reproduced from that table; the DNA served to infer D and trimming. This table holds under 150,000 clones, 85% found once. The clonotype originates from a human donor in a cohort sampled during active COVID-19. Input material: peripheral blood. The chain employs TRBV6-1 and TRBJ2-1, with 12 nucleotides matching TRBD2. CDR3 loop: CASSEPRRLAGGDEQFF. The CDR3 DNA sequence: TGTGCCAGCAGTGAACCGAGGAGGCTAGCGGGGGGGGATGAGCAGTTCTTC.